This passage covers 16 T cell receptor beta chains from one sample sequenced in a study of beta chain features in type 1 diabetes. The entirety of the isolated RNA underwent reverse transcription, so expressed TCRB transcripts were sequenced. Generated by immunoSEQ multiplex PCR, the TCRdb table keeps only in-frame clones and is missing some. The repertoire holds fewer than 900,000 clones, with roughly a sixth as singletons. Sequencing was performed on naive CD4+ T cells from blood. The receptor set was obtained from a young woman in good health.

This clone was seen only a few times. This sample includes further DNA sequences coding for the same CDR3. The chain combines TRBV29-1 with TRBJ2-1, with D maybe TRBD1 (6 bases). Germline values: CDR1 SQVTM, CDR2 ANQGSEA. The germline V and J ends were trimmed by 3 bases and 1 base, with 7 bases remaining between them. The CDR3 runs 13 residues. In DNA form, the CDR3 reads TGCAGCGTTGACAGGGGTTCCTACAATGAGCAGTTCTTC. This sequence encodes CSVDRGSYNEQFF.

This chain links TRBV7-9 with TRBJ2-1, with 9 bases aligning to TRBD2. Trimming at V came to 1 base and at J to 8 bases, leaving 9 bases not matched to a gene. The CDR3 contains 16 residues. Germline values: CDR1 SEHNR, CDR2 FQNEAQ (reference sequence). In DNA form, the CDR3 reads TGTGCCAGCAGCTTAGTTGGCGGGAGGGCCGTTGATGAGCAGTTCTTC. Its translation: CASSLVGGRAVDEQFF.

V and J are TRBV4-2 and TRBJ2-4; 9 nucleotides line up with TRBD1. The CDR3 totals 14 residues. Trimming took 4 bases from V and 8 from J; bases not matched to a gene: 6. Germline V gives CDR1 LGHNA, CDR2 YNFKEQ. The CDR3 DNA is TGTGCCAGCAGCCCAAGGACAGGGGTGGACATTCAGTACTTC. Amino acids: CASSPRTGVDIQYF.

The chain employs TRBV19 and TRBJ1-5; D is ambiguous. The V end was cut by 8 bases, the J end by 2 bases, with 13 bases between. The CDR3 has 14 residues. In germline, CDR1 is LNHDA, CDR2 SQIVND (reference sequence). The CDR3, as DNA: TGTGCCAGTGAGTATGTATACGGCAATCAGCCCCAGCATTTT. Protein product: CASEYVYGNQPQHF.

The rearrangement links TRBV9 to TRBJ1-1; TRBD1 might be the D (5 bases). V was shortened by 3 bases and J by 0 bases, with 6 bases between the two germline ends. The CDR3 is 13 amino acids. Germline V lookup: CDR1 SGDLS, CDR2 YYNGEE. Written as DNA, the CDR3 is TGTGCCAGCAGCGGGGGCCTGAACACTGAAGCTTTCTTT. Its protein is CASSGGLNTEAFF.

This clone showed up just a few times. The chain employs TRBV5-1 and TRBJ2-1; TRBD2 aligns across 8 bases. CDR1 is SGHRS, CDR2 YFSETQ, per germline. This CDR3 region has 15 residues. V lost 2 bases to trimming and J lost 4 bases; unmatched junction nucleotides: 5. The CDR3: CASSFLAGLYNEQFF. The CDR3, as DNA: TGCGCCAGCAGCTTCCTAGCGGGCCTTTACAATGAGCAGTTCTTC.

This clone was seen only a few times. This same CDR3 is encoded by further DNA sequences in the sample. The chain has TRBV7-9 and TRBJ2-2; D perhaps matches TRBD1 (5 bases). V dropped 0 bases and J dropped 6 bases, with 5 bases sitting between them. This CDR3 spans 13 amino acids. Germline-derived CDR1 and CDR2 are SEHNR and FQNEAQ (reference sequence). The CDR3 DNA is TGTGCCAGCAGCTTAGCGACAGCCGGGGAGCTGTTTTTT. Its translation is CASSLATAGELFF.

A few counts support this clone. Other DNA sequences within the sample encode an identical CDR3. The rearrangement uses TRBV19 and TRBJ2-7; 11 bases fit TRBD1. The length of the CDR3 is 14 residues. V was pared by 5 bases and J by 4 bases, with 4 bases of the junction left unmatched. Germline values: CDR1 LNHDA, CDR2 SQIVND (reference sequence). The CDR3 region is CASSVGQGAYEQYF. In DNA, the CDR3 is TGTGCCAGTAGTGTCGGACAGGGGGCATACGAGCAGTACTTC.

This sequence joins TRBV18 and TRBJ2-4, with 11 bases that match TRBD1. V lost 2 bases and J lost 6; bases outside the gene matches: 6. The CDR3 runs to 16 residues. CDR1 and CDR2 (germline): KGHSH, LQKENI. DNA for the CDR3: TGTGCCAGCTCACCAAATGGTGGACAGGGGGCAAACATTCAGTACTTC. It specifies CASSPNGGQGANIQYF.

This rearrangement joins TRBV20-1 to TRBJ2-2; D not resolved. CDR3 length equals 11 residues. Germline V CDR1 and CDR2: DFQATT, SNEGSKA (reference sequence). The V end was cut by 6 bases, the J end by 2 bases, with 4 bases between. The CDR3 DNA sequence: TGCAGTGCGTATAACACCGGGGAGCTGTTTTTT. As protein: CSAYNTGELFF.

This clone turned up a few times. This chain joins TRBV4-2 and TRBJ1-5; maybe TRBD1 (5 bases). Germline CDR1 reads LGHNA; CDR2 reads YNFKEQ. V was clipped by 5 bases and J by 5 bases, with 7 bases between them. This CDR3 contains 12 residues. The CDR3 nucleotides read TGTGCCAGCAGCAAAGGGGATCAGCCCCAGCATTTT. Protein sequence: CASSKGDQPQHF.

CDR3 loop: CAPGLEEETQYF. CDR3 DNA: TGTGCCCCGGGACTAGAGGAGGAGACCCAGTACTTC. The chain recombines TRBV21-1 with TRBJ2-5; TRBD2, the table's D call, was not compared with the DNA. TRBV21-1 is reported as a pseudogene. The CDR3 is 12 amino acids.

This chain uses TRBV29-1 with TRBJ1-1; perhaps TRBD1 as D (6 bases). Trimming stripped 4 bases from V and 13 bases from J, with 10 bases between. The CDR3 covers 9 residues. Germline CDR1 is SQVTM and CDR2 is ANQGSEA. CDR3 protein: CSVARGVFF. Here the CDR3 DNA reads TGCAGCGTTGCCAGGGGTGTTTTCTTT.

The sample holds a few counts of this clone. The V and J genes are TRBV11-2 and TRBJ1-3; a weak D match, TRBD1 (5 bases). The CDR3 is 15 residues long. Germline CDR1 is SGHAT and CDR2 is FQNNGV. V lost 4 bases to trimming and J lost 2 bases, with 12 bases between them. The CDR3 DNA reads as TGTGCCAGCAGCTCCCTGACAGAGGCTGGAAACACCATATATTTT. Amino acid sequence: CASSSLTEAGNTIYF.

The rearrangement links TRBV27 to TRBJ2-2; 9 bases line up with TRBD2. The V gene end was trimmed by 7 bases and the J gene end by 7 bases; junction bases not matched to a gene: 4. CDR1 MNHEY and CDR2 SMNVEV come from the germline V gene (reference sequence). The CDR3 length is 13 residues. CDR3 region: CASNASGNGELFF. In DNA form, the CDR3 reads TGTGCCAGCAATGCTAGCGGGAACGGGGAGCTGTTTTTT.

This clone turned up a few times. The chain recombines TRBV5-1 with TRBJ2-1; D is possibly TRBD1 (5 bases). Per germline, CDR1 SGHRS and CDR2 YFSETQ. V lost 0 bases to trimming and J lost 7 bases, with 8 bases between them. CDR3 length equals 13 residues. This CDR3 reads CASSLDKGNEQFF. DNA for the CDR3: TGCGCCAGCAGCTTGGATAAGGGGAATGAGCAGTTCTTC.